These 5 T cell receptor beta chains originate from one sample sequenced in a study of memory CD4+ T cells and cytomegalovirus serostatus. The sort gate was single viable CD3+CD4+CD8-CD45RO+ cells for memory CD4+ T cells. The method was immunoSEQ multiplex PCR; TCRdb's version includes in-frame clones alone and lacks a portion of them. The sample lists about 58,000 clones, about four fifths occurring once. Sequencing was performed on memory CD4+ T cells from blood. The receptors here all came from an adult in good health and CMV-seronegative. Some clones in this sample may be carry-over from other donors' samples.

V and J are TRBV5-1 and TRBJ2-5; D ambiguous. Germline V gives CDR1 SGHRS, CDR2 YFSETQ. Between the trimmed V and J ends, which lost 1 base and 5 bases, there was a span of 6 bases. This CDR3 comprises 12 residues. CDR3 amino acids: CASSLSLETQYF. The CDR3 nucleotides are TGCGCCAGCAGCTTGAGTCTGGAGACCCAGTACTTC.

The rearrangement uses TRBV2 and TRBJ1-6; no clear D. The CDR3 has 13 residues. CDR1 SNHLY and CDR2 FYNNEI come from the germline V gene. The germline V and J ends were trimmed by 6 bases and 2 bases, with 5 bases remaining between them. CDR3 DNA: TGTGCCAGCAGGGTGGCCTATAATTCACCCCTCCACTTT. Translating it yields CASRVAYNSPLHF.

This clone occurred once. V gene TRBV18 combines with J gene TRBJ1-5; no clear D. The CDR3 spans 14 residues. The V gene lost 3 bases and the J gene lost 6 bases, with 12 bases spanning the gap. CDR1 and CDR2 (germline): KGHSH, LQKENI. CDR3 in DNA: TGTGCCAGCTCACCCGGACCGACCGTTCAGCCCCAGCATTTT. Amino acids: CASSPGPTVQPQHF.

The chain has TRBV6-1 and TRBJ2-5, with D unclear. Germline V gene sequence: CDR1 MNHNS, CDR2 SASEGT. Deletions cut 7 bases from V and 7 bases from J, with 16 bases between. The CDR3 totals 13 residues. This CDR3 is CASMTPGFRTQYF. The CDR3 DNA reads TGTGCCAGCATGACCCCGGGCTTCAGGACCCAGTACTTC.

The chain recombines TRBV19 with TRBJ1-1; weak D call: TRBD1 (6 bases). The CDR3 has 14 residues. Trimming left V 5 bases short and J 1 base short, with 11 bases between. Per germline, CDR1 LNHDA and CDR2 SQIVND (reference sequence). CDR3 nucleotides: TGTGCCAGTAGTTTACAGGGAAGGAACACTGAAGCTTTCTTT. This encodes CASSLQGRNTEAFF.